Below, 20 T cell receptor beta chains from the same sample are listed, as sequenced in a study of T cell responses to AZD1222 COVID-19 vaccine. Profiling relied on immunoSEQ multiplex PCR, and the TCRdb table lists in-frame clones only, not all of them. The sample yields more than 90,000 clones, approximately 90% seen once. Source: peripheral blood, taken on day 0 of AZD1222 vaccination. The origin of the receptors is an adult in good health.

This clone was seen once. In nucleotides, the CDR3 is TGTGCCAGCAGTCCTCCGACAGGGGAGGGAGAAAAACTGTTTTTT. Translated, it gives CASSPPTGEGEKLFF. V and J are TRBV28 and TRBJ1-4; 8 nucleotides line up with TRBD1. J gave up 8 bases and V 5 bases, and 10 bases lay outside the gene matches. This CDR3 has 15 residues. Looked up from germline, CDR1 is MDHEN and CDR2 is SYDVKM.

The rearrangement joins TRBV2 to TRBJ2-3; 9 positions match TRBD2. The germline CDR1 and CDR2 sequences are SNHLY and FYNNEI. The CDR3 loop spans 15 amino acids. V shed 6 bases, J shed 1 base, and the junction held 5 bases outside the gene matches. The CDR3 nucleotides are TGTGCCAGCAGCGAATTAGCGGGGGGCACAGATACGCAGTATTTT. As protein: CASSELAGGTDTQYF.

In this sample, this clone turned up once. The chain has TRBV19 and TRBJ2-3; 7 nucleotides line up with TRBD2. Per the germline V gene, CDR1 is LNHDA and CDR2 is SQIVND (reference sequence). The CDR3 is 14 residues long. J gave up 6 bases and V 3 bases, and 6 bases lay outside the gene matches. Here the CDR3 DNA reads TGTGCCAGTAGTATGGGGCTAGCGGCGGATACGCAGTATTTT. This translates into CASSMGLAADTQYF.

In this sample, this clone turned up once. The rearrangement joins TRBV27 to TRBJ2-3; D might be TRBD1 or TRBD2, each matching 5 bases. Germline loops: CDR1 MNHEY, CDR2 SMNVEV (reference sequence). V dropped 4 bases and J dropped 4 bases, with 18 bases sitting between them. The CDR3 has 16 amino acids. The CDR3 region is CASSSGRDQLPDTQYF. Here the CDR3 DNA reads TGTGCCAGCAGTTCAGGCCGGGACCAGTTGCCAGATACGCAGTATTTT.

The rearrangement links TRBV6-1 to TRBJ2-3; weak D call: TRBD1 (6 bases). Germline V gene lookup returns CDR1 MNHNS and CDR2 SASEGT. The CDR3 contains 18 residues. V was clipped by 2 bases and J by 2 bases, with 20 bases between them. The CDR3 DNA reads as TGTGCCAGCAGTGAACAAGCCCCCCCCCGGACAGTCACAGATACGCAGTATTTT. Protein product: CASSEQAPPRTVTDTQYF.

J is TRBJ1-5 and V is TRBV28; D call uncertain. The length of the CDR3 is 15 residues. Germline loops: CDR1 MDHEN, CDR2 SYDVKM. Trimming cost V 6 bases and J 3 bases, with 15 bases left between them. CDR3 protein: CASSTARDLNQPQHF. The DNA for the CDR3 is TGTGCCAGCAGCACTGCCCGGGATCTCAATCAGCCCCAGCATTTT.

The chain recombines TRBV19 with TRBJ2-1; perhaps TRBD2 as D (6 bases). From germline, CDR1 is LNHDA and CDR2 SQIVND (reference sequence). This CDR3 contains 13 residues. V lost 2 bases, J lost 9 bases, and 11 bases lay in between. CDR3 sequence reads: CASSIHRDSEQFF. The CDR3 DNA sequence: TGTGCCAGTAGTATACATAGGGACTCTGAGCAGTTCTTC.

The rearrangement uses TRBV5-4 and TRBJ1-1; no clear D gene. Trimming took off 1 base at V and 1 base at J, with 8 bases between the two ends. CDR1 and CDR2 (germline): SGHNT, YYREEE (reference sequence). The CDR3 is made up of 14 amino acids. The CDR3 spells CASSLQRTNTEAFF. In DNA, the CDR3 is TGTGCCAGCAGCTTGCAACGGACGAACACTGAAGCTTTCTTT.

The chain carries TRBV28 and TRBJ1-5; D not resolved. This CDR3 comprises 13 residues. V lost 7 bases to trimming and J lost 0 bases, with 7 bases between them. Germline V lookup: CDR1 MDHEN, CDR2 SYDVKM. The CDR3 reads CASTEDSNQPQHF. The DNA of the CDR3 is TGTGCCAGCACGGAGGATAGCAATCAGCCCCAGCATTTT.

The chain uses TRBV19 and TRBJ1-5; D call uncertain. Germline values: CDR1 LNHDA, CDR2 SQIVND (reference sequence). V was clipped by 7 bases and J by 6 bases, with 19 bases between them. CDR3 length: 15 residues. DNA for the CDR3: TGTGCCAGTAACCCGACACTGGGAGTAAGTCAGCCCCAGCATTTT. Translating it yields CASNPTLGVSQPQHF.

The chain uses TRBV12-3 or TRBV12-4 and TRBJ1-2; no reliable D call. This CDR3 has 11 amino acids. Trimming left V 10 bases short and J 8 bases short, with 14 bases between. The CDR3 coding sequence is TGTGCCATCGGACGGGAGGAAGGCTACACCTTC. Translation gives CAIGREEGYTF.

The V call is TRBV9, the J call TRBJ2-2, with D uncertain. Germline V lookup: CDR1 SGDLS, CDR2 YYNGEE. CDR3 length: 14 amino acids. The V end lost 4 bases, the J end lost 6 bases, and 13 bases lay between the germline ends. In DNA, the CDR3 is TGTGCCAGCAGCACCAGAATCATGCCCGGGGAGCTGTTTTTT. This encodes CASSTRIMPGELFF.

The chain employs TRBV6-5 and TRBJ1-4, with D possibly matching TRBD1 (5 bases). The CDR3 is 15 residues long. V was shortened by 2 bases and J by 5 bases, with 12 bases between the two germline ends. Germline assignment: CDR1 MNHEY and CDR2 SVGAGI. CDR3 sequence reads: CASSYEWGTNEKLFF. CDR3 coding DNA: TGTGCCAGCAGTTACGAGTGGGGGACGAATGAAAAACTGTTTTTT.

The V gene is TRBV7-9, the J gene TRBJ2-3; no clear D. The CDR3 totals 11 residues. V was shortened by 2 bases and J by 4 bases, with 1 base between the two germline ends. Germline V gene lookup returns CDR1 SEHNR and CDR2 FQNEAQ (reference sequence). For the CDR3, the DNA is TGTGCCAGCAGCTTATCAGATACGCAGTATTTT. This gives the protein CASSLSDTQYF.

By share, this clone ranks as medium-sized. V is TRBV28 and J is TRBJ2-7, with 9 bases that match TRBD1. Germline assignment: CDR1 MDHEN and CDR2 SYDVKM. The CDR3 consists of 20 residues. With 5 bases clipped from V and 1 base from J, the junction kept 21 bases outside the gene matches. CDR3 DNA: TGTGCCAGCAGTCGGCGCCGGAGAGGACAGGGGACTCTGGAATCCTACGAGCAGTACTTC. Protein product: CASSRRRRGQGTLESYEQYF.

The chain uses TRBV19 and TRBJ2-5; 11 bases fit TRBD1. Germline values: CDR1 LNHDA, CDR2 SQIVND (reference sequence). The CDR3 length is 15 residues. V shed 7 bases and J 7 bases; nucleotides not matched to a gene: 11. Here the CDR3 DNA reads TGTGCCAGTATACTGGGACAGGGGGTACGGGGGACCCAGTACTTC. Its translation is CASILGQGVRGTQYF.

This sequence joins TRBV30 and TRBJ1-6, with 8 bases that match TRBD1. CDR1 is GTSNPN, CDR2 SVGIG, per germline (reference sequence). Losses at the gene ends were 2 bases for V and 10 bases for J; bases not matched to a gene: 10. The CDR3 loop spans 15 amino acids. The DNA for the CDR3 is TGTGCCTGGAGTTTCGGCAGGGGGCAGTTCTCACCCCTCCACTTT. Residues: CAWSFGRGQFSPLHF.

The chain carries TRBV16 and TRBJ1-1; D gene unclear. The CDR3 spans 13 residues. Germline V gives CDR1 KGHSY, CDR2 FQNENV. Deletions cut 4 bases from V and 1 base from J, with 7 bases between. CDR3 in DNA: TGTGCCAGCAGCCCCGACCAGAACACTGAAGCTTTCTTT. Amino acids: CASSPDQNTEAFF. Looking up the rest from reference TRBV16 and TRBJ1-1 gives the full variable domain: GEEVAQTPKHLVRGEGQKAKLYCAPIKGHSYVFWYQQVLKNEFKFLISFQNENVFDETGMPKERFSAKCLPNSPCSLEIQATKLEDSAVYFCASSPDQNTEAFFGQGTRLTVV.

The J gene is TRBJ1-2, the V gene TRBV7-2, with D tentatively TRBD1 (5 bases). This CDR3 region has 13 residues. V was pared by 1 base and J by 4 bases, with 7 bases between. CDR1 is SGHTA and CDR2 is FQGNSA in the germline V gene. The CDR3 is CASSLGGTYGYTF. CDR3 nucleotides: TGTGCCAGCAGCTTAGGGGGGACCTATGGCTACACCTTC. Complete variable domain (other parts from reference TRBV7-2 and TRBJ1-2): GAGVSQSPSNKVTEKGKDVELRCDPISGHTALYWYRQSLGQGLEFLIYFQGNSAPDKSGLPSDRFSAERTGGSVSTLTIQRTQQEDSAVYLCASSLGGTYGYTFGSGTRLTVV.

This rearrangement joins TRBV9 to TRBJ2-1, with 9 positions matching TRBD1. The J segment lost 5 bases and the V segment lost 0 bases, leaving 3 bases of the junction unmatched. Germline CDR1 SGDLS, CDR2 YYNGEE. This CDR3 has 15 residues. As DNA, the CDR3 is TGTGCCAGCAGCGTAGAGTGGGACAGGGACAATGAGCAGTTCTTC. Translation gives CASSVEWDRDNEQFF.